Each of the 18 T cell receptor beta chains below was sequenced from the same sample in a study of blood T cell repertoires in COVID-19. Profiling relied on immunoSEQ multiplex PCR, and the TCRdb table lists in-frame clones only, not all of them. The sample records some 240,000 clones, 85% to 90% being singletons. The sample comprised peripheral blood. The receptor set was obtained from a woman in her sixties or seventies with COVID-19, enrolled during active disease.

CDR3 nucleotides: TGTGCCAGCAGCCACGGCCCGGTGGGCGAAAAACTGTTTTTT. Translated: CASSHGPVGEKLFF. The chain couples TRBV3-1 (or the pseudogene TRBV3-2) to TRBJ1-4, with D unresolved. This CDR3 has 14 amino acids. Germline V lookup: CDR1 LGHDT, CDR2 YNNKEL (reference sequence). The V gene lost 3 bases and the J gene lost 8 bases, with 13 bases spanning the gap.

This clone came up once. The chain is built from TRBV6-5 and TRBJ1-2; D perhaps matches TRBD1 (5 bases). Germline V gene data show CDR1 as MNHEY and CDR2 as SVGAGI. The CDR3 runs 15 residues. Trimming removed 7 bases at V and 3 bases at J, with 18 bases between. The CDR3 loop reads CASIGTGSTHYGYTF. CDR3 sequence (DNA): TGTGCCAGCATCGGGACCGGGAGCACTCACTATGGCTACACCTTC.

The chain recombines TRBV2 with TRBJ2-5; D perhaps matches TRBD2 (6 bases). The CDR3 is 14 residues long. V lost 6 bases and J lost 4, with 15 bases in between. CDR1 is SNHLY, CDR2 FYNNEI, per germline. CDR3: CASSQAWGGETQYF. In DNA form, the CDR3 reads TGTGCCAGCAGCCAAGCGTGGGGAGGAGAGACCCAGTACTTC.

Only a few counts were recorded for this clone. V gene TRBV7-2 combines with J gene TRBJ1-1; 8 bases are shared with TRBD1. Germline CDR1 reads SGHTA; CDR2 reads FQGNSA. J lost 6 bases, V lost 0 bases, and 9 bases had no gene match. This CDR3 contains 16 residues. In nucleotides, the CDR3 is TGTGCCAGCAGCTTAGCCAGGGGGCGCGTGTTATCTGAAGCTTTCTTT. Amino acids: CASSLARGRVLSEAFF.

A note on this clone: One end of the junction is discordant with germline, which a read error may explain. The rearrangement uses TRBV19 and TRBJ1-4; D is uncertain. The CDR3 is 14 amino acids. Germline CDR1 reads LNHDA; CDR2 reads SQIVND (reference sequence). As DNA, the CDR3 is TGTGCCAGTAGTGTAGAGAACCGGGGTGAAAAACTGTTTTTT. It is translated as CASSVENRGEKLFF.

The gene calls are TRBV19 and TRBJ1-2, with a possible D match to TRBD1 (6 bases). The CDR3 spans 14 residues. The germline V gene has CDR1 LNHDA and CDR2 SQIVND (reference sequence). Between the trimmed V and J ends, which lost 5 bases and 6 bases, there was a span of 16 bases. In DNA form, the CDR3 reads TGTGCCAGTAGTTTGGGGGCGCAGGCAGATGGCTACACCTTC. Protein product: CASSLGAQADGYTF.

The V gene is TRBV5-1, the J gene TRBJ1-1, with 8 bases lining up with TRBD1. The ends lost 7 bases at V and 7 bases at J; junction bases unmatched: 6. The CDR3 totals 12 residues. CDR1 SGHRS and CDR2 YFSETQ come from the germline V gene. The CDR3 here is CASGGQGSEAFF. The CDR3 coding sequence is TGCGCCAGCGGAGGACAGGGAAGTGAAGCTTTCTTT. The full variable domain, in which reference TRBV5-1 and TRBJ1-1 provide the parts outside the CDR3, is KAGVTQTPRYLIKTRGQQVTLSCSPISGHRSVSWYQQTPGQGLQFLFEYFSETQRNKGNFPGRFSGRQFSNSRSEMNVSTLELGDSALYLCASGGQGSEAFFGQGTRLTVV.

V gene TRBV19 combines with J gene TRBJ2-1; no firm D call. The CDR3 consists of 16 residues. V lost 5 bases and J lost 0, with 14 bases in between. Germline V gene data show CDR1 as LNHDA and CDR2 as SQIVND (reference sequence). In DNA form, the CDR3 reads TGTGCCAGTAGTTCGAACAGCCTGAGCTCCTACAATGAGCAGTTCTTC. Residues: CASSSNSLSSYNEQFF.

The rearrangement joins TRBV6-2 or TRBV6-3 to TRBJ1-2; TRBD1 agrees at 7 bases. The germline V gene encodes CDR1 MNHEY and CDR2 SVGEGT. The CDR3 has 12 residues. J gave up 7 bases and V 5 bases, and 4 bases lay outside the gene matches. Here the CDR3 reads CASSPDRAGYTF. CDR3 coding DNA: TGTGCCAGCAGTCCCGACAGGGCTGGCTACACCTTC.

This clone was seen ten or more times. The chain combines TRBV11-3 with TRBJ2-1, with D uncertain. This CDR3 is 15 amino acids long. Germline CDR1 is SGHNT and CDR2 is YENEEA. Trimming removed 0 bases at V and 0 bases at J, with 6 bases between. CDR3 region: CASSLEASSYNEQFF. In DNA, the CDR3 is TGTGCCAGCAGCTTAGAGGCCAGCTCCTACAATGAGCAGTTCTTC.

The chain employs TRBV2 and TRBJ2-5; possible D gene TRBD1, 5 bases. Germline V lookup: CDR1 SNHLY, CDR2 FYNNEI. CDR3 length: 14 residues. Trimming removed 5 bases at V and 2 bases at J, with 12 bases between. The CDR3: CASSPGASQETQYF. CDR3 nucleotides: TGTGCCAGCAGTCCTGGGGCCAGTCAAGAGACCCAGTACTTC.

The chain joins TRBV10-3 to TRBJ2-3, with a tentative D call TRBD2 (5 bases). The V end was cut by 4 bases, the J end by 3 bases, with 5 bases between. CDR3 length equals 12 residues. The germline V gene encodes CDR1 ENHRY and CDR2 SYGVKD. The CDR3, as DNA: TGTGCCATCAGTGCGGGGACAGATACGCAGTATTTT. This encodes CAISAGTDTQYF.

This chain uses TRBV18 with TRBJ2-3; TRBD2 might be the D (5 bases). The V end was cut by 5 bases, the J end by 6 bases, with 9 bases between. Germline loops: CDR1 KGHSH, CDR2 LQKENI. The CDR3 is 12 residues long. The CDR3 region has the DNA TGTGCCAGCTCAACGGAGGAGGATACGCAGTATTTT. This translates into CASSTEEDTQYF.

CDR3 in amino acids: CASSPQGGYGYTF. CDR3 sequence (DNA): TGTGCCAGCAGCCCACAGGGAGGGTATGGCTACACCTTC. The chain couples TRBV5-5 to TRBJ1-2; tentatively, D is TRBD1 (6 bases). This CDR3 is 13 amino acids long. V was cut by 4 bases and J by 5 bases, with 12 bases left in between. The germline CDR1 and CDR2 sequences are SGHKS and YYEKEE (reference sequence). Variable domain in full (rest from reference TRBV5-5 and TRBJ1-2): DAGVTQSPTHLIKTRGQQVTLRCSPISGHKSVSWYQQVLGQGPQFIFQYYEKEERGRGNFPDRFSARQFPNYSSELNVNALLLGDSALYLCASSPQGGYGYTFGSGTRLTVV.

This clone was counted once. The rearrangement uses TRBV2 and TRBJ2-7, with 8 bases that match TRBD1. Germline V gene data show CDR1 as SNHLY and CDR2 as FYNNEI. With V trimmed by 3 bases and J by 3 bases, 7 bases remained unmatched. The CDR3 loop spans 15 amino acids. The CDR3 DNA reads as TGTGCCAGCAGTGAGCGGACAGGGTCGATCTACGAGCAGTACTTC. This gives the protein CASSERTGSIYEQYF.

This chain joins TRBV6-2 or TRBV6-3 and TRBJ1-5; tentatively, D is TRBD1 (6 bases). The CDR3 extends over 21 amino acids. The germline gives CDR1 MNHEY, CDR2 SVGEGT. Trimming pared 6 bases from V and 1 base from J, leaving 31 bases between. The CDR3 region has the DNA TGTGCCAGCAGCCCCCAGAGTAGCAGGGGAAGACGTTTGCCGAGCAATCAGCCCCAGCATTTT. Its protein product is CASSPQSSRGRRLPSNQPQHF.

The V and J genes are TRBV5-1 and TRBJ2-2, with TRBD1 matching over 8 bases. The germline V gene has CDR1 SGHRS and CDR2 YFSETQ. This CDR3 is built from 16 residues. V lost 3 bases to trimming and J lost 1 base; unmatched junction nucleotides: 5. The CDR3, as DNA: TGCGCCAGCAGCTCAACAGGGGGTTGGAACACCGGGGAGCTGTTTTTT. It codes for CASSSTGGWNTGELFF. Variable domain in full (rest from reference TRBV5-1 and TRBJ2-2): KAGVTQTPRYLIKTRGQQVTLSCSPISGHRSVSWYQQTPGQGLQFLFEYFSETQRNKGNFPGRFSGRQFSNSRSEMNVSTLELGDSALYLCASSSTGGWNTGELFFGEGSRLTVL.

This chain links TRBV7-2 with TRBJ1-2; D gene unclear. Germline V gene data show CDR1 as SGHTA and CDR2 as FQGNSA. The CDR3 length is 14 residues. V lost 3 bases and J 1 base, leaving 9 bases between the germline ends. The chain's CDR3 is CASSLTGFNYGYTF. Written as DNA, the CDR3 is TGTGCCAGCAGCTTGACGGGTTTTAACTATGGCTACACCTTC.